A selection of T cell receptor beta chains follows, all from one sample in a study of cytomegalovirus exposure and HLA in healthy donors. TCRdb's copy holds only in-frame clones and misses some; the assay was immunoSEQ multiplex PCR. Among about 120,000 clones listed, more than 75% were seen once. Sequencing was performed on PBMCs. The receptor set was obtained from a woman younger than 30 in good health and CMV-seropositive. Both conserved end residues are part of each CDR3. D genes are given only for firm matches. Clone size is given for some rows only: seen once, a few or many times, or a class if the clone is expanded.

v_call,cdr3_length,j_call,d_call,clone_size,cdr3_nt,cdr3_aa
TRBV30,16,TRBJ2-7,TRBD2,.,TGTGCCTGGGACCCGGGACTAGCGGGGGCCTCCTACGAGCAGTACTTC,CAWDPGLAGASYEQYF
TRBV9,13,TRBJ1-2,.,.,TGTGCCAGCAGCGTAGACGAAGGGGCTGGCTACACCTTC,CASSVDEGAGYTF
TRBV7-3,14,TRBJ2-1,.,.,TGTGCCAGCAGCTTAAATCCGGGGGTCAATGAGCAGTTCTTC,CASSLNPGVNEQFF
TRBV27,17,TRBJ1-2,TRBD1,once,TGTGCCAGCAGTTCCGGACAGGGGGCAATATGGGACTATGGCTACACCTTC,CASSSGQGAIWDYGYTF
TRBV27,12,TRBJ2-1,.,once,TGTGCCAGCAGTTTTCTAGACAATGAGCAGTTCTTC,CASSFLDNEQFF
TRBV4-2,14,TRBJ2-3,.,.,TGTGCCAGCAGCCAATCAGAGGGCACAGATACGCAGTATTTT,CASSQSEGTDTQYF
TRBV27,15,TRBJ2-7,.,.,TGTGCCAGCAGTTTGGTTTGGAGGGCGCTGAACGAGCAGTACTTC,CASSLVWRALNEQYF
TRBV13,18,TRBJ2-2,TRBD2,.,TGTGCCAGCAGCCTCCGAGGCGGGGGGCCATCGGTTGCCGGGGAGCTGTTTTTT,CASSLRGGGPSVAGELFF
TRBV5-1,15,TRBJ1-2,.,.,TGCGCCAGCAGGGACAGTGTACGACAAAACTATGGCTACACCTTC,CASRDSVRQNYGYTF
TRBV19,15,TRBJ2-3,TRBD1,.,TGTGCCAGTAGTACCTCCGGGACAGGGCCAGATACGCAGTATTTT,CASSTSGTGPDTQYF
TRBV27,15,TRBJ2-7,TRBD2,.,TGTGCCAGCAGTCAACTAGCGGGAGGAAAGTACGAGCAGTACTTC,CASSQLAGGKYEQYF
TRBV6-5,14,TRBJ1-2,TRBD1,.,TGTGCCAGCAGTTATGGGCAGGGGGCTCGAGGCTACACCTTC,CASSYGQGARGYTF
TRBV9,17,TRBJ2-2,.,.,TGTGCCAGCAGCGAACTTCCGGGACATACGAACACCGGGGAGCTGTTTTTT,CASSELPGHTNTGELFF
TRBV6-1,15,TRBJ2-7,.,.,TGTGCCAGCAGTGAAAATGGAGACCCTTTCTACGAGCAGTACTTC,CASSENGDPFYEQYF
TRBV10-1,15,TRBJ2-2,.,once,TGCGCCAGCAGCCGAGGAAGTGCGGACACCGGGGAGCTGTTTTTT,CASSRGSADTGELFF
TRBV7-8,15,TRBJ2-7,TRBD2,.,TGTGCCAGCAGCTTAGTGGCTAGCGGGCGGGGGGAGCAGTACTTC,CASSLVASGRGEQYF
TRBV7-8,13,TRBJ1-1,.,.,TGTGCCAGCAGCTTTTCCGGGAACACTGAAGCTTTCTTT,CASSFSGNTEAFF
TRBV2,13,TRBJ2-7,TRBD1,.,TGTGCCAGCAGCGAGACAGGGGGGTTCGAGCAGTACTTC,CASSETGGFEQYF
TRBV18,13,TRBJ1-6,.,.,TGTGCCAGCTCACCAGAACTTAATTCACCCCTCCACTTT,CASSPELNSPLHF
TRBV7-9,13,TRBJ2-3,.,few,TGTGCCAGCAGCTTAGGTACTAGCCCACGATTGTATTTT,CASSLGTSPRLYF
TRBV5-1,19,TRBJ1-4,.,once,TGCGCCAGCAGCTTGGGGCCAGGGGTGAGGGAACAAGCTAATGAAAAACTGTTTTTT,CASSLGPGVREQANEKLFF
TRBV28,14,TRBJ2-7,TRBD2,few,TGTGCCAGCAGTCGACCGGGACTAGACTACGAGCAGTACTTC,CASSRPGLDYEQYF
TRBV11-2,13,TRBJ2-7,.,.,TGTGCCAGCAGCTTAGAGTCCGGGTACGAGCAGTACTTC,CASSLESGYEQYF
TRBV5-1,14,TRBJ1-1,.,.,TGCGCCAGCAGCTTGGGTGCGGTTTACACTGAAGCTTTCTTT,CASSLGAVYTEAFF
TRBV12-5,11,TRBJ2-7,.,.,TGTGCTAGTGGTTTGCTGTACGAGCAGTACTTC,CASGLLYEQYF
TRBV18,12,TRBJ1-1,.,.,TGTGCCAGCTCGCGTACAGAGCCTGAAGCTTTCTTT,CASSRTEPEAFF
TRBV19,14,TRBJ1-5,.,.,TGTGCCAGTAGTAAAGCTTTCAGGGGCCAGCCCCAGCATTTT,CASSKAFRGQPQHF
TRBV13,14,TRBJ2-2,TRBD1,.,TGTGCCAGCAGCTCATACAGGGGGTCCGGGGAGCTGTTTTTT,CASSSYRGSGELFF
TRBV7-2,15,TRBJ2-7,.,.,TGTGCCAGCAGCCCAAGGACAGCTTATTCCTACGAGCAGTACTTC,CASSPRTAYSYEQYF
TRBV25-1,14,TRBJ1-3,.,.,TGTGCCAGCAGCTCGCGTTTATCCGGAAACACCATATATTTT,CASSSRLSGNTIYF
TRBV6-6,14,TRBJ1-1,.,.,TGTGCCAGCAGTTACACAACCCGGAACACTGAAGCTTTCTTT,CASSYTTRNTEAFF
TRBV12-2,16,TRBJ1-5,.,.,TGTGCAAGTCGCTTGGTGGACAGGGGGCGCCTCCAGCCCCAGCATTTT,CASRLVDRGRLQPQHF
TRBV19,11,TRBJ1-2,.,.,TGTGCCAGTAGTCCGGGTGGAGGCTACACCTTC,CASSPGGGYTF
TRBV29-1,13,TRBJ2-1,.,.,TGCAGCGTCGGGGGAGGGGGGTACAATGAGCAGTTCTTC,CSVGGGGYNEQFF
TRBV2,14,TRBJ1-4,.,.,TGTGCCAGCAGTCCCGGGACACCTGATGAAAAACTGTTTTTT,CASSPGTPDEKLFF
TRBV2,15,TRBJ2-1,.,once,TGTGCCAACGCTTGCTGCGGGACTTCTTACAATGAGCAGTTCTTC,CANACCGTSYNEQFF
TRBV4-1,12,TRBJ1-4,.,.,TGCGCCAGCAGCCAAGATCAAGAAAAACTGTTTTTT,CASSQDQEKLFF
TRBV19,16,TRBJ1-5,TRBD1,.,TGTGCCAGTAGTACTCAGGGGGCGCGGTACAATCAGCCCCAGCATTTT,CASSTQGARYNQPQHF
TRBV28,16,TRBJ1-6,TRBD1,.,TGTGCCAGCAGTTTATTCTCAGGGGGATATAATTCACCCCTCCACTTT,CASSLFSGGYNSPLHF
TRBV13,15,TRBJ1-4,.,.,TGTGCCAGCAGCCTTTCGGTAACAACTAATGAAAAACTGTTTTTT,CASSLSVTTNEKLFF
TRBV11-2,17,TRBJ1-1,TRBD1,.,TGTGCCAGCAGGTCCGGGACAGGGGGCCTAAGGGGCACTGAAGCTTTCTTT,CASRSGTGGLRGTEAFF
TRBV13,14,TRBJ1-2,.,.,TGTGCCAGCAGCTCGCTACTCCGAAACTATGGCTACACCTTC,CASSSLLRNYGYTF
TRBV30,14,TRBJ1-4,TRBD1,once,TGTGCCTGGGGGGCCGGGACAGGGGATGAAAAACTGTTTTTT,CAWGAGTGDEKLFF
TRBV27,14,TRBJ1-2,.,.,TGTGCCAGCCCCCCTACAGGGTACAACTATGGCTACACCTTC,CASPPTGYNYGYTF
TRBV18,13,TRBJ1-2,.,.,TGTGCCAGCTCACCAGGGGCAGTCTATGGCTACACCTTC,CASSPGAVYGYTF
TRBV7-9,15,TRBJ1-2,.,few,TGTGCCAGCAGTTTTACAGGGACCTCTAACTATGGCTACACCTTC,CASSFTGTSNYGYTF
TRBV7-2,17,TRBJ2-2,TRBD2,.,TGTGCCAGCACATACTCCCGGACTAGCTTCTTTGGCGGGGAGCTGTTTTTT,CASTYSRTSFFGGELFF
TRBV30,15,TRBJ2-3,.,.,TGTGCCTGGAGTCGAGACGGGGGTCCCACAGATACGCAGTATTTT,CAWSRDGGPTDTQYF
TRBV18,15,TRBJ2-1,.,once,TGTGCCAGCTCACGAACAGGCTACTCCTACAATGAGCAGTTCTTC,CASSRTGYSYNEQFF
TRBV7-3,16,TRBJ2-2,TRBD2,.,TGTGCCAGCAGCCCGACTAGCCCAAGGAACACCGGGGAGCTGTTTTTT,CASSPTSPRNTGELFF
TRBV29-1,14,TRBJ2-3,TRBD1,once,TGCAGCGTAGATACAGGGGCTGGAACAGATACGCAGTATTTT,CSVDTGAGTDTQYF
TRBV4-3,15,TRBJ2-7,.,.,TGCGCCAGCAGCCAGGAGAGGGAGAGCTCCTACGAGCAGTACTTC,CASSQERESSYEQYF
TRBV10-3,13,TRBJ1-3,TRBD1,.,TGTGCCACTACAGGGGTTTCGGGAAACACCATATATTTT,CATTGVSGNTIYF
TRBV5-8,20,TRBJ1-5,TRBD1,.,TGTGCCAGCAGCTTGGCGGGAAGCCGGACAGGGCTTTATAGCAATCAGCCCCAGCATTTT,CASSLAGSRTGLYSNQPQHF
TRBV6-1,15,TRBJ2-4,.,.,TGTGCCAGCCGGACTGCTGTGCTAGCCAAAAACATTCAGTACTTC,CASRTAVLAKNIQYF
TRBV7-8,15,TRBJ1-6,TRBD1,few,TGTGCCAGCAGCTTTTGGGACAGGGGTCATTCACCCCTCCACTTT,CASSFWDRGHSPLHF
TRBV19,14,TRBJ2-7,.,.,TGTGCCAGTAGTATGAACAGCCTCTCCTACGAGCAGTACTTC,CASSMNSLSYEQYF
TRBV15,17,TRBJ2-3,.,once,TGTGCCACCAGCAGGACTCGGACAGCCCCAGGGGCAGATACGCAGTATTTT,CATSRTRTAPGADTQYF
TRBV4-1,17,TRBJ1-3,.,.,TGCGCCAGCAGCCTTTTCGAATTCGGTTTCTCTGGAAACACCATATATTTT,CASSLFEFGFSGNTIYF